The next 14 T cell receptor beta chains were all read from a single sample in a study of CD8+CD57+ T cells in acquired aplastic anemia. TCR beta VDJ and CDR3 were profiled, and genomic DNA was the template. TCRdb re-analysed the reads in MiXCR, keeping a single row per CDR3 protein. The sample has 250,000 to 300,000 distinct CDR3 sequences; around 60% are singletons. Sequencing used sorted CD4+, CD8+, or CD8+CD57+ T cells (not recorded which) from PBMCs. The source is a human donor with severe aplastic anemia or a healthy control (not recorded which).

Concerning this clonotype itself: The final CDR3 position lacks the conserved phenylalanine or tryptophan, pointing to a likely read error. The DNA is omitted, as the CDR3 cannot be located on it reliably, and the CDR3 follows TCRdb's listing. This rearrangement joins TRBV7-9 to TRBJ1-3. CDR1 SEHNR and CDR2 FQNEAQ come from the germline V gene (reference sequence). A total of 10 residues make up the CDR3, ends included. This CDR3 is CASSSDPGLA.

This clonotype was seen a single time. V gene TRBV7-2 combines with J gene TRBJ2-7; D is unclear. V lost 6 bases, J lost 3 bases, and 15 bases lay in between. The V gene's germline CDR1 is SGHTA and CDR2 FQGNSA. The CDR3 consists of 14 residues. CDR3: CASSDRAGFYEQYF. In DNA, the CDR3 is TGTGCCAGCAGTGACCGAGCCGGGTTCTACGAGCAGTACTTC.

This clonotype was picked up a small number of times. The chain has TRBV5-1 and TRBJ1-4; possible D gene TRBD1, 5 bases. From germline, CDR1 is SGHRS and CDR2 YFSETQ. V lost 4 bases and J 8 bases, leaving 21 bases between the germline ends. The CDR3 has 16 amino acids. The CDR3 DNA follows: TGCGCCAGCAGCGAACTTCGGGGCAGGAAGGACGAAAAACTGTTTTTT. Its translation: CASSELRGRKDEKLFF.

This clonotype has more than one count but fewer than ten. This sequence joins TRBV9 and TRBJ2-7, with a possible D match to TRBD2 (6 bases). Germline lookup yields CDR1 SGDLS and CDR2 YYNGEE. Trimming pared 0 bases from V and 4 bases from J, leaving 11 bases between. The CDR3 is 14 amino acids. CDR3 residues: CASSVGGSGYEQYF. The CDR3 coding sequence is TGTGCCAGCAGCGTAGGGGGTAGCGGATACGAGCAGTACTTC.

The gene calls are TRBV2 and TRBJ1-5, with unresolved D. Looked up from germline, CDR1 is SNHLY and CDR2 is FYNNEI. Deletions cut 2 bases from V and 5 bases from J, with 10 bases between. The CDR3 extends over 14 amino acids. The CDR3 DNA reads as TGTGCCAGCAGTGAACTGTCAGTTGATCAGCCCCAGCATTTT. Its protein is CASSELSVDQPQHF.

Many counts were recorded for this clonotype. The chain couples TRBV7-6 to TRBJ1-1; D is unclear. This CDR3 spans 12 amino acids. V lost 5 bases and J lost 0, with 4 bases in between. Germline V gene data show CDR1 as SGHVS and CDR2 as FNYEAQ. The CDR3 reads CASSRLNTEAFF. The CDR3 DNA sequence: TGTGCCAGCAGCCGGCTGAACACTGAAGCTTTCTTT.

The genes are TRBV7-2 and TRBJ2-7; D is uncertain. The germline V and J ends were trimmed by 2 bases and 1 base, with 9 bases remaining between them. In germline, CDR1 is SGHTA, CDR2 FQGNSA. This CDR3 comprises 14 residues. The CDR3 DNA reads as TGTGCCAGCAGCTTAATGGTACAGTCCTACGAGCAGTACTTC. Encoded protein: CASSLMVQSYEQYF.

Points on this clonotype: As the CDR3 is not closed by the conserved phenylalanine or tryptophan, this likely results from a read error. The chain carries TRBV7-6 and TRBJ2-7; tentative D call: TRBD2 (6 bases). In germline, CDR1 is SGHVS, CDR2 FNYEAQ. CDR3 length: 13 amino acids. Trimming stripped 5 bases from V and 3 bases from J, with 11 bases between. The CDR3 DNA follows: TGTGCCAGCAGCGTTAGCGGTTACTACGAGCAGTACCTC. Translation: CASSVSGYYEQYL.

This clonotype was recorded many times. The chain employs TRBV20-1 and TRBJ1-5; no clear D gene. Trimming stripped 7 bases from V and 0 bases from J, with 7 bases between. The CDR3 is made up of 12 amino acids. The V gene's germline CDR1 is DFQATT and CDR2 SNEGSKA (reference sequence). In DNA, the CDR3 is TGCAGTGTCAGATATAGCAATCAGCCCCAGCATTTT. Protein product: CSVRYSNQPQHF.

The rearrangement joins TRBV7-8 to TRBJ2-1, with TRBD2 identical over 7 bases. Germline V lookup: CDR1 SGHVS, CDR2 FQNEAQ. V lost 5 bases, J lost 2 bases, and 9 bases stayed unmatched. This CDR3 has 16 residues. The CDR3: CASSISGEGAYNEQFF. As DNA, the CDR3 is TGTGCCAGCAGCATCTCCGGGGAGGGTGCCTACAATGAGCAGTTCTTC.

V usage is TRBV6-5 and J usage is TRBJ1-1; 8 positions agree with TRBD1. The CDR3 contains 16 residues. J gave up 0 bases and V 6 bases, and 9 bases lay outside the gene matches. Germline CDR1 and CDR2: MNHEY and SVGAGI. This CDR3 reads CASRPGQGLLNTEAFF. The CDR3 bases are TGTGCCAGCAGACCAGGACAGGGTTTATTGAACACTGAAGCTTTCTTT.

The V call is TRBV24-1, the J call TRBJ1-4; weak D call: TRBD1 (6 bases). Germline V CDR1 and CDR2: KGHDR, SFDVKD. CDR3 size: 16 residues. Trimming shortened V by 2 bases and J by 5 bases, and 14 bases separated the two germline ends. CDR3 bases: TGTGCCACCAGTGATTCTTCGGGGGGCCAAAATGAAAAACTGTTTTTT. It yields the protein CATSDSSGGQNEKLFF.

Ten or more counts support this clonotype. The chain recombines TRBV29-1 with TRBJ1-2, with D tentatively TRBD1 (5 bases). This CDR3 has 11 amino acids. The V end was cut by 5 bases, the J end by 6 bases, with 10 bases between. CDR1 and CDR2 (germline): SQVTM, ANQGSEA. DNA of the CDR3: TGCAGCGTTATGGGGCAGCATGGCTACACCTTC. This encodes CSVMGQHGYTF.

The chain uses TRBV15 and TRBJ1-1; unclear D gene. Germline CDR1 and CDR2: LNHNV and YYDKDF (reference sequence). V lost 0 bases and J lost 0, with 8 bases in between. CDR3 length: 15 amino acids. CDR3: CATSREAGMNTEAFF. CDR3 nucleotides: TGTGCCACCAGCAGAGAAGCAGGCATGAACACTGAAGCTTTCTTT.